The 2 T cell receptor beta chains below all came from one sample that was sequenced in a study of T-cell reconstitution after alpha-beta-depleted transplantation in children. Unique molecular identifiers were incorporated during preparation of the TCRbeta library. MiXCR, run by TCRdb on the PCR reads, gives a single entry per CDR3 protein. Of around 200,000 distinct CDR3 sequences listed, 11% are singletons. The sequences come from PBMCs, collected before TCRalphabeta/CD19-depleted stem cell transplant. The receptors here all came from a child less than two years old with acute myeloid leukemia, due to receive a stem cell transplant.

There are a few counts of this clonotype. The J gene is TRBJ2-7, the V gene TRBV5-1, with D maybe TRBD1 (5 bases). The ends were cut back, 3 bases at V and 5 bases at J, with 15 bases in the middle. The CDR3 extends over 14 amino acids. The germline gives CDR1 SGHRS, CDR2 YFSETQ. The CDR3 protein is CASSSHQGNHEQYF. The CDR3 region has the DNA TGCGCCAGCAGCTCGCACCAGGGTAACCACGAGCAGTACTTC.

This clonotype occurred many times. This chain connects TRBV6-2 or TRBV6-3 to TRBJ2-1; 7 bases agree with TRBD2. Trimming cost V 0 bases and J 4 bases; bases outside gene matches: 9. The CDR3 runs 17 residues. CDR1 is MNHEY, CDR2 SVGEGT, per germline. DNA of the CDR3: TGTGCCAGCAGTTACTCGACCACGGGAGGCGGTTACAATGAGCAGTTCTTC. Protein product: CASSYSTTGGGYNEQFF.